Below are 18 T cell receptor beta chains sequenced from a single sample in a study of blood T cell repertoires in COVID-19. Here immunoSEQ multiplex PCR was the method, and the copy in TCRdb shows in-frame clones only, minus some. The sample has more than 250,000 clones, roughly 84% seen once; the top ten hold 1%. Specimen: peripheral blood. The receptors come from a man aged 50 or older with active or convalescent COVID-19.

The chain joins TRBV25-1 to TRBJ1-3, with D possibly being TRBD1 (5 bases). The CDR3 runs 15 residues. Deletions cut 2 bases from V and 3 bases from J, with 11 bases between. Per germline, CDR1 MGHDK and CDR2 SYGVNS. The CDR3 loop is CASSEGRRGGNTIYF. The CDR3 region has the DNA TGTGCCAGCAGTGAAGGGCGAAGGGGTGGAAACACCATATATTTT.

This clone was recorded only once. Other DNA sequences in this sample translate to the same CDR3. This sequence joins TRBV7-9 and TRBJ1-1; D is perhaps TRBD1 (5 bases). The CDR3 length is 13 residues. Trimming cost V 5 bases and J 4 bases, with 11 bases left between them. CDR1 is SEHNR, CDR2 FQNEAQ, per germline (reference sequence). CDR3 DNA: TGTGCCAGCAGCCTTCAGGGTTTCACTGAAGCTTTCTTT. This encodes CASSLQGFTEAFF.

The chain links TRBV5-1 to TRBJ1-5; possible D gene TRBD1, 5 bases. This CDR3 is 15 amino acids long. Germline-derived CDR1 and CDR2 are SGHRS and YFSETQ. The V gene lost 0 bases and the J gene lost 3 bases, with 10 bases spanning the gap. The CDR3 DNA sequence: TGCGCCAGCAGCTTGGATACAGGTAACAATCAGCCCCAGCATTTT. It translates to CASSLDTGNNQPQHF. Together with reference TRBV5-1 and TRBJ1-5, the CDR3 gives the full variable domain: KAGVTQTPRYLIKTRGQQVTLSCSPISGHRSVSWYQQTPGQGLQFLFEYFSETQRNKGNFPGRFSGRQFSNSRSEMNVSTLELGDSALYLCASSLDTGNNQPQHFGDGTRLSIL.

The gene calls are TRBV15 and TRBJ2-5; the D gene is possibly TRBD1 (5 bases). Looked up from germline, CDR1 is LNHNV and CDR2 is YYDKDF (reference sequence). Trimming removed 1 base from V and 5 bases from J, with 14 bases in between. This CDR3 region has 15 residues. CDR3 protein: CATSRAQVLGETQYF. In DNA, the CDR3 is TGTGCCACCAGCAGAGCACAGGTTTTGGGGGAGACCCAGTACTTC. The full variable domain, with the rest looked up from reference TRBV15 and TRBJ2-5, is DAMVIQNPRYQVTQFGKPVTLSCSQTLNHNVMYWYQQKSSQAPKLLFHYYDKDFNNEADTPDNFQSRRPNTSFCFLDIRSPGLGDTAMYLCATSRAQVLGETQYFGPGTRLLVL.

This clone showed up just a few times. Other DNA variants within this sample encode the same CDR3. The V call is TRBV7-2, the J call TRBJ1-2; 7 bases are shared with TRBD1. V gave up 5 bases and J gave up 3 bases; unmatched junction bases: 3. This CDR3 contains 13 residues. Germline V gene data show CDR1 as SGHTA and CDR2 as FQGNSA. The DNA of the CDR3 is TGTGCCAGCAGCGCCGGACAGGACTATGGCTACACCTTC. Protein: CASSAGQDYGYTF.

The chain links TRBV5-5 to TRBJ2-5; a weak D match, TRBD1 (6 bases). V was pared by 2 bases and J by 7 bases, with 18 bases between. The germline V gene has CDR1 SGHKS and CDR2 YYEKEE (reference sequence). This CDR3 has 15 amino acids. CDR3 protein: CASSLGTLNEGTQYF. The CDR3 region has the DNA TGTGCCAGCAGCTTAGGGACACTAAACGAGGGGACCCAGTACTTC.

The J gene is TRBJ2-7, the V gene TRBV18, with TRBD1 identical over 9 bases. The J segment lost 0 bases and the V segment lost 1 base, leaving 13 bases of the junction unmatched. The germline V gene encodes CDR1 KGHSH and CDR2 LQKENI. The CDR3 runs to 19 residues. In DNA, the CDR3 is TGTGCCAGCTCACCACTTATGCTGTCCGGGACAGGGAGCTCCTACGAGCAGTACTTC. Translation gives CASSPLMLSGTGSSYEQYF.

This chain links TRBV9 with TRBJ2-3, with TRBD2 matching 8 bases. CDR1 and CDR2 from the germline V gene are SGDLS and YYNGEE. The junction had 4 bases not matched to a gene; V was cut back by 2 bases and J by 2 bases. The CDR3 totals 15 residues. CDR3 loop: CASSVGLDITDTQYF. CDR3 sequence (DNA): TGTGCCAGCAGCGTGGGACTAGACATCACAGATACGCAGTATTTT.

The chain joins TRBV9 to TRBJ1-4, with unresolved D. The CDR3 runs 15 residues. V was pared by 4 bases and J by 3 bases, with 13 bases between. Germline values: CDR1 SGDLS, CDR2 YYNGEE. The CDR3 loop is CASSRGSGSNEKLFF. CDR3 sequence (DNA): TGTGCCAGCAGCCGAGGGTCAGGTTCTAATGAAAAACTGTTTTTT. The entire variable domain, with the rest obtained from reference TRBV9 and TRBJ1-4, is as follows: DSGVTQTPKHLITATGQRVTLRCSPRSGDLSVYWYQQSLDQGLQFLIQYYNGEERAKGNILERFSAQQFPDLHSELNLSSLELGDSALYFCASSRGSGSNEKLFFGSGTQLSVL.

The chain employs TRBV30 and TRBJ2-7, with TRBD2 matching over 7 bases. CDR1 is GTSNPN and CDR2 is SVGIG in the germline V gene (reference sequence). Unmatched junction bases numbered 13, after V lost 4 bases and J lost 7 bases. The CDR3 loop spans 14 amino acids. CDR3 amino acids: CAWTVGGRIGEQYF. The CDR3 DNA reads as TGTGCCTGGACCGTGGGAGGGAGGATTGGGGAGCAGTACTTC.

This rearrangement joins TRBV9 to TRBJ1-3; possible D gene TRBD1, 5 bases. The V gene's germline CDR1 is SGDLS and CDR2 YYNGEE. The length of the CDR3 is 15 residues. Trimming pared 1 base from V and 0 bases from J, leaving 8 bases between. CDR3 bases: TGTGCCAGCAGCGTATCTGACAGCTCTGGAAACACCATATATTTT. Translation gives CASSVSDSSGNTIYF.

The chain joins TRBV18 to TRBJ2-3; D is possibly TRBD2 (6 bases). This CDR3 is 14 amino acids long. The V end lost 4 bases, the J end lost 5 bases, and 13 bases lay between the germline ends. Germline CDR1 and CDR2: KGHSH and LQKENI. CDR3 nucleotide sequence: TGTGCCAGCTCACGGGGCGAGGGAGGAGATACGCAGTATTTT. This translates into CASSRGEGGDTQYF.

This sequence joins TRBV19 and TRBJ2-1; TRBD2 matches 10 bases. Germline assignment: CDR1 LNHDA and CDR2 SQIVND (reference sequence). V dropped 5 bases and J dropped 8; count of bases not matched to a gene: 6. The CDR3 totals 14 residues. Here the CDR3 reads CASSSTSGNDEQFF. In nucleotides, the CDR3 is TGTGCCAGTAGTTCTACTAGCGGGAATGATGAGCAGTTCTTC.

Comments on this clone: Its ends do not fully match the called genes, so a read error is possible. The rearrangement uses TRBV2 and TRBJ2-3; 8 nucleotides line up with TRBD2. This CDR3 comprises 11 residues. Germline V gene data show CDR1 as SNHLY and CDR2 as FYNNEI. The DNA of the CDR3 is TGTGCCAGCAGTGTCTCCGCGGGGGGCAAGTTT. Translation gives CASSVSAGGKF.

The chain employs TRBV18 and TRBJ2-5; 7 bases match TRBD2. CDR3 length: 15 amino acids. Germline CDR1 reads KGHSH; CDR2 reads LQKENI. The junction had 9 bases not matched to a gene; V was cut back by 6 bases and J by 2 bases. In DNA, the CDR3 is TGTGCCAGCTCGCCGACGGGAGGAGCTCAAGAGACCCAGTACTTC. As protein: CASSPTGGAQETQYF. Based on the CDR3 plus reference TRBV18 and TRBJ2-5, the full variable domain is NAGVMQNPRHLVRRRGQEARLRCSPMKGHSHVYWYRQLPEEGLKFMVYLQKENIIDESGMPKERFSAEFPKEGPSILRIQQVVRGDSAAYFCASSPTGGAQETQYFGPGTRLLVL.

This chain links TRBV7-2 with TRBJ1-2, with unresolved D. V was trimmed by 1 base and J by 5 bases, leaving 5 bases between them. The germline V gene has CDR1 SGHTA and CDR2 FQGNSA. The CDR3 extends over 12 amino acids. In DNA, the CDR3 is TGTGCCAGCAGCTTAGAGAGATATGGCTACACCTTC. Translated, it gives CASSLERYGYTF.

This chain connects TRBV7-8 to TRBJ1-3; D uncertain. Germline-derived CDR1 and CDR2 are SGHVS and FQNEAQ. With 1 base removed from V and 2 bases from J, the gap between germline ends came to 9 bases. CDR3 length: 15 residues. The chain's CDR3 is CASSLEGGAGNTIYF. The CDR3 DNA reads as TGTGCCAGCAGCTTAGAGGGAGGCGCTGGAAACACCATATATTTT.

The chain has TRBV4-1 and TRBJ1-2; D is possibly TRBD1 (5 bases). This CDR3 comprises 14 residues. Per germline, CDR1 MGHRA and CDR2 YSYEKL. The V gene lost 4 bases and the J gene lost 8 bases, with 17 bases spanning the gap. The CDR3 is CASSPNGGVGGYTF. The CDR3 coding sequence is TGCGCCAGCAGCCCAAACGGGGGAGTAGGCGGCTACACCTTC.